A single sample is the source of the 26 T cell receptor beta chains below, sequenced in a study of Tregs in tolerant kidney transplant recipients. The protocol was immunoSEQ multiplex PCR, while the TCRdb copy is restricted to in-frame clones and leaves out a portion. Here the sample spans around 70,000 clones, over 85% being singletons. The material was CD8+ T cells from blood, obtained before the transplant. These receptors were taken from a human donor who received a combined kidney and bone marrow transplant.

This chain connects TRBV29-1 to TRBJ2-7; TRBD1 aligns across 9 bases. V lost 6 bases to trimming and J lost 2 bases; unmatched junction nucleotides: 2. The CDR3 consists of 12 residues. The V gene's germline CDR1 is SQVTM and CDR2 ANQGSEA. CDR3 sequence reads: CSVGQGAYEQYF. The CDR3 nucleotides are TGCAGCGTGGGACAGGGAGCCTACGAGCAGTACTTC.

The rearrangement links TRBV27 to TRBJ2-1, with 8 bases lining up with TRBD1. This CDR3 has 19 residues. The V gene's germline CDR1 is MNHEY and CDR2 SMNVEV (reference sequence). Trimming took 2 bases from V and 0 from J; bases not matched to a gene: 12. The CDR3: CASSLSGQGPGSSYNEQFF. The CDR3 region has the DNA TGTGCCAGCAGTTTAAGCGGACAGGGCCCTGGTAGCTCCTACAATGAGCAGTTCTTC.

J is TRBJ2-3 and V is TRBV2, with a possible D match to TRBD2 (6 bases). Per the germline V gene, CDR1 is SNHLY and CDR2 is FYNNEI. V was trimmed by 6 bases and J by 0 bases, leaving 16 bases between them. The CDR3 covers 16 residues. The CDR3 region has the DNA TGTGCCAGCAGGTACCGGACTACCACTAGCACAGATACGCAGTATTTT. It encodes CASRYRTTTSTDTQYF. Full variable domain (rest looked up from reference TRBV2 and TRBJ2-3): EPEVTQTPSHQVTQMGQEVILRCVPISNHLYFYWYRQILGQKVEFLVSFYNNEISEKSEIFDDQFSVERPDGSNFTLKIRSTKLEDSAMYFCASRYRTTTSTDTQYFGPGTRLTVL.

This clone has a single count. This chain joins TRBV27 and TRBJ2-7, with a tentative D call TRBD2 (5 bases). This CDR3 contains 12 residues. CDR1 MNHEY and CDR2 SMNVEV come from the germline V gene (reference sequence). V was shortened by 2 bases and J by 4 bases, with 6 bases between the two germline ends. The CDR3 loop reads CASSLRGYEQYF. In DNA form, the CDR3 reads TGTGCCAGCAGTTTACGGGGTTACGAGCAGTACTTC.

The chain combines TRBV9 with TRBJ1-2, with a tentative D call TRBD1 (5 bases). Deletions cut 3 bases from V and 3 bases from J, with 15 bases between. The CDR3 runs to 15 residues. Germline assignment: CDR1 SGDLS and CDR2 YYNGEE. The CDR3 nucleotides are TGTGCCAGCAGCGATTCAGGGCTCCCCGACTATGGCTACACCTTC. Translating it yields CASSDSGLPDYGYTF.

This chain connects TRBV12-5 to TRBJ2-5; 10 bases align to TRBD2. With the DNA end fitting TRBJ2-7 better, the J assignment may be wrong. Per germline, CDR1 LGHNT and CDR2 FRNRAP. This CDR3 contains 16 residues. CDR3 in DNA: TGTGCTAGTGGTTTGCCCGGGACTAGCGACTTTTACGAGCAGTACTTC. It is translated as CASGLPGTSDFYEQYF.

The V and J genes are TRBV9 and TRBJ1-1, with TRBD1 as a possible D gene (5 bases). V was trimmed by 0 bases and J by 0 bases, leaving 9 bases between them. The CDR3 has 15 residues. The germline CDR1 and CDR2 sequences are SGDLS and YYNGEE. CDR3 coding DNA: TGTGCCAGCAGCGTAGGACAGCTCATGAACACTGAAGCTTTCTTT. The encoded protein is CASSVGQLMNTEAFF.

The chain carries TRBV29-1 and TRBJ2-1; 8 bases map to TRBD1. J gave up 16 bases and V 2 bases, and 7 bases lay outside the gene matches. This CDR3 contains 11 residues. The V gene's germline CDR1 is SQVTM and CDR2 ANQGSEA. The CDR3 loop reads CSVEYSGGSFF. The CDR3 DNA sequence: TGCAGCGTTGAATACTCAGGGGGCAGTTTCTTC.

The chain uses TRBV9 and TRBJ2-1; D is unresolved. This CDR3 is built from 13 residues. V was clipped by 4 bases and J by 8 bases, with 13 bases between them. Germline V CDR1 and CDR2: SGDLS, YYNGEE. Here the CDR3 reads CASSSPQLDEQFF. The CDR3 coding sequence is TGTGCCAGCAGCTCCCCACAATTGGATGAGCAGTTCTTC.

This chain links TRBV2 with TRBJ1-2; TRBD1 agrees at 8 bases. The trim removed 6 bases at V and 3 bases at J, leaving 3 bases unmatched. The CDR3 runs to 13 residues. Germline V gives CDR1 SNHLY, CDR2 FYNNEI. The CDR3: CASRAGGYYGYTF. The CDR3 coding sequence is TGTGCCAGCAGGGCAGGGGGCTACTATGGCTACACCTTC. Full variable domain (outside the CDR3, taken from reference TRBV2 and TRBJ1-2): EPEVTQTPSHQVTQMGQEVILRCVPISNHLYFYWYRQILGQKVEFLVSFYNNEISEKSEIFDDQFSVERPDGSNFTLKIRSTKLEDSAMYFCASRAGGYYGYTFGSGTRLTVV.

The chain combines TRBV7-9 with TRBJ2-7, with a tentative D call TRBD1 (8 bases). This CDR3 contains 15 residues. V lost 4 bases and J 4 bases, leaving 17 bases between the germline ends. Germline V gene data show CDR1 as SEHNR and CDR2 as FQNEAQ (reference sequence). CDR3 sequence: CASSSNDRGLYEQYF. CDR3 bases: TGTGCCAGCAGCTCCAACGACAGGGGACTATACGAGCAGTACTTC.

The V and J genes are TRBV5-5 and TRBJ1-6, with a weak D call TRBD1 (5 bases). The CDR3 loop spans 15 amino acids. V was shortened by 2 bases and J by 8 bases, with 14 bases between the two germline ends. The germline gives CDR1 SGHKS, CDR2 YYEKEE (reference sequence). The CDR3 loop reads CASSFGGTADSPLHF. The CDR3 DNA reads as TGTGCCAGCAGCTTTGGCGGGACCGCTGATTCACCCCTCCACTTT.

This chain links TRBV7-9 with TRBJ2-7; 7 bases are a match to TRBD2. Losses at the gene ends were 2 bases for V and 4 bases for J; bases not matched to a gene: 5. This CDR3 is built from 14 residues. Germline V gene data show CDR1 as SEHNR and CDR2 as FQNEAQ (reference sequence). The CDR3 loop reads CASSLRGSAYEQYF. The CDR3 DNA follows: TGTGCCAGCAGCTTACGCGGGAGCGCGTACGAGCAGTACTTC.

The chain uses TRBV27 and TRBJ2-1, with TRBD2 matching 11 bases. V was clipped by 8 bases and J by 4 bases; unmatched bases: 7. Germline CDR1 and CDR2: MNHEY and SMNVEV (reference sequence). This CDR3 comprises 15 residues. The CDR3: CASGIAGGLYNEQFF. The CDR3, as DNA: TGTGCCAGCGGGATAGCGGGAGGGCTGTACAATGAGCAGTTCTTC.

The CDR3 is CASSFTQGTEAFF. CDR3 coding DNA: TGTGCCAGCAGCTTCACACAGGGTACTGAAGCTTTCTTT. V usage is TRBV7-3 and J usage is TRBJ1-1, with a possible D match to TRBD1 (6 bases). CDR1 and CDR2 from the germline V gene are SGHTA and FQGTGA. The CDR3 covers 13 residues. Between the trimmed V and J ends, which lost 3 bases and 5 bases, there was a span of 10 bases.

The chain is built from TRBV29-1 and TRBJ2-1; 7 nucleotides align to TRBD2. The CDR3 contains 12 residues. With V trimmed by 6 bases and J by 5 bases, 4 bases remained unmatched. CDR1 SQVTM and CDR2 ANQGSEA come from the germline V gene. CDR3: CSVTSSDNEQFF. For the CDR3, the DNA is TGCAGCGTGACTAGCAGTGACAATGAGCAGTTCTTC.

The chain uses TRBV19 and TRBJ1-5, with D perhaps matching TRBD1 (6 bases). Between the trimmed V and J ends, which lost 8 bases and 4 bases, there was a span of 15 bases. The CDR3 extends over 14 amino acids. CDR1 LNHDA and CDR2 SQIVND come from the germline V gene (reference sequence). The CDR3 DNA sequence: TGTGCCAGTGAAAACCAGGGGTGGAATCAGCCCCAGCATTTT. It is translated as CASENQGWNQPQHF.

A single count supports this clone. The chain combines TRBV5-1 with TRBJ2-7; 7 positions match TRBD1. After removal of 4 bases from V and 3 bases from J, the junction contained 7 bases not matched to a gene. The CDR3 is 14 residues long. Germline-derived CDR1 and CDR2 are SGHRS and YFSETQ. The DNA of the CDR3 is TGCGCCAGCAGCCCTTGGGACAGTAGCTACGAGCAGTACTTC. Protein: CASSPWDSSYEQYF. The full variable domain, rest sourced from reference TRBV5-1 and TRBJ2-7, is KAGVTQTPRYLIKTRGQQVTLSCSPISGHRSVSWYQQTPGQGLQFLFEYFSETQRNKGNFPGRFSGRQFSNSRSEMNVSTLELGDSALYLCASSPWDSSYEQYFGPGTRLTVT.

This sequence joins TRBV4-3 and TRBJ2-3; no clear D gene. Trimming shortened V by 3 bases and J by 5 bases, and 9 bases separated the two germline ends. Germline V gives CDR1 LGHNA, CDR2 YSLEER. This CDR3 region has 13 residues. DNA of the CDR3: TGCGCCAGCAGCCAGGGCAATGGAGATACGCAGTATTTT. This translates into CASSQGNGDTQYF.

This clone was observed a single time. The genes are TRBV27 and TRBJ2-1; D perhaps matches TRBD2 (5 bases). The CDR3 sequence is 14 residues long. V shed 5 bases and J shed 0 bases, with 8 bases lying between them. Germline assignment: CDR1 MNHEY and CDR2 SMNVEV (reference sequence). CDR3 coding DNA: TGTGCCAGCAGTGGAGCGGACTCCTACAATGAGCAGTTCTTC. It specifies CASSGADSYNEQFF.

The chain is built from TRBV7-9 and TRBJ2-1, with 10 bases aligning to TRBD2. This CDR3 has 18 amino acids. Germline lookup yields CDR1 SEHNR and CDR2 FQNEAQ (reference sequence). The trim removed 2 bases at V and 6 bases at J, leaving 13 bases unmatched. The CDR3 sequence is CASSLRLRGTSDLNEQFF. The CDR3 coding sequence is TGTGCCAGCAGCTTAAGGCTTCGGGGGACTAGCGATCTCAATGAGCAGTTCTTC.

The gene calls are TRBV7-9 and TRBJ1-1; D remains ambiguous. Trimming took 5 bases from V and 0 from J, leaving 13 bases between them. This CDR3 region has 15 residues. CDR1 is SEHNR, CDR2 FQNEAQ, per germline (reference sequence). CDR3 coding DNA: TGTGCCAGCAGCCCTTCCCCAACAGTGAACACTGAAGCTTTCTTT. Translation gives CASSPSPTVNTEAFF. The entire variable domain, with the rest obtained from reference TRBV7-9 and TRBJ1-1, is as follows: DTGVSQNPRHKITKRGQNVTFRCDPISEHNRLYWYRQTLGQGPEFLTYFQNEAQLEKSRLLSDRFSAERPKGSFSTLEIQRTEQGDSAMYLCASSPSPTVNTEAFFGQGTRLTVV.

The chain combines TRBV4-1 with TRBJ2-7; D not certain. The ends were cut back, 0 bases at V and 6 bases at J, with 12 bases in the middle. In germline, CDR1 is MGHRA, CDR2 YSYEKL. The CDR3 extends over 14 amino acids. The chain's CDR3 is CASSQDPGSGEQYF. The CDR3 nucleotides read TGCGCCAGCAGCCAAGATCCGGGTTCGGGCGAGCAGTACTTC.

This chain connects TRBV19 to TRBJ2-1; the D is unclear. The CDR3 has 16 amino acids. V was clipped by 5 bases and J by 1 base, with 15 bases between them. CDR1 is LNHDA, CDR2 SQIVND, per germline (reference sequence). The CDR3 loop reads CASSPQTGKSYNEQFF. CDR3 nucleotide sequence: TGTGCCAGTAGTCCCCAGACTGGAAAGTCCTACAATGAGCAGTTCTTC.

This sequence joins TRBV19 and TRBJ2-2; D is unclear. Trimming took 5 bases from V and 7 from J, leaving 5 bases between them. The CDR3 is made up of 11 amino acids. Per the germline V gene, CDR1 is LNHDA and CDR2 is SQIVND (reference sequence). CDR3 region: CASSWLGELFF. Written as DNA, the CDR3 is TGTGCCAGTAGTTGGCTCGGGGAGCTGTTTTTT.

J is TRBJ1-2 and V is TRBV30; maybe TRBD1 (6 bases). CDR3 size: 13 residues. The germline V gene has CDR1 GTSNPN and CDR2 SVGIG (reference sequence). V lost 3 bases and J 2 bases, leaving 10 bases between the germline ends. CDR3 amino acids: CAWSLTGNYGYTF. CDR3 bases: TGTGCCTGGAGCCTAACAGGGAACTATGGCTACACCTTC.